The following is a T cell receptor (beta chain) sequence with its context. Antigen: not known. Assay: immunoSEQ multiplex PCR; the TCRdb copy retains only in-frame clones and omits some. In the table there are about 69,000 clones, 85% to 90% of which are singletons. This sample is drawn from a study of PD-L1 blockade in urothelial cancer. Study outcomes and limitations: Those with durable benefit had larger increases in tumor-associated blood clones at 3 weeks.

Sample: PBMCs, taken around atezolizumab (anti-PD-L1) treatment. This sequence was found in a man between 60 and 75 years old with urothelial cancer.

The CDR3 region is CASHPPPASANYGYTF. The CDR3 DNA sequence: TGTGCCAGCCACCCGCCTCCTGCGAGTGCTAACTATGGCTACACCTTC. The chain combines TRBV2 with TRBJ1-2; D unclear. CDR1 is SNHLY and CDR2 is FYNNEI in the germline V gene. Between the trimmed V and J ends, which lost 8 bases and 0 bases, there was a span of 19 bases. CDR3 length: 16 residues. The full variable domain, in which reference TRBV2 and TRBJ1-2 provide the parts outside the CDR3, is EPEVTQTPSHQVTQMGQEVILRCVPISNHLYFYWYRQILGQKVEFLVSFYNNEISEKSEIFDDQFSVERPDGSNFTLKIRSTKLEDSAMYFCASHPPPASANYGYTFGSGTRLTVV.